The clone carrying this TCR beta chain has a count of ten or more. Antigen unknown. The source of the sample is a study of molecular identifiers for immune sequencing clone quantification. Broader study findings: Highly expanded clones may be undercounted when identical TCR molecules share barcodes. Spiked Jurkat TCR RNA equivalent to one cell was reportedly detectable in around 980,000 naive cells.

TCRdb called the PCR reads again in MiXCR, with one record for every CDR3 protein. This table holds 490,000 or so distinct CDR3 sequences, 20% to 25% found once. The CDR3 covers 15 residues. V was cut by 5 bases and J by 2 bases, with 14 bases left in between. Libraries from naive CD8 cells were generated from 20,000 to 1,000,000 sorted cells (with 10%, 30% or 50% RNA). Naive CD8 T cells were picked out by sorting for CD8+CD4-CCR7+CD45RA+. The specimen was naive CD8+ T cells from blood, with Jurkat cell RNA spiked in. This sample's subset: FACS-sorted CD8+CD4-CCR7+CD45RA+ naive T cells. This sequence was found in a human donor in good health. Some libraries in this study had Jurkat cell RNA spiked in. The J gene is TRBJ2-3, the V gene TRBV12-3 or TRBV12-4; no definite D call. The CDR3 here is CASSPQSANTDTQYF. The CDR3 region has the DNA TGTGCCAGCAGTCCTCAGTCCGCCAACACAGATACGCAGTATTTT.